The 26 T cell receptor beta chains below come from one sample, sequenced in a study of T-cell reconstitution after alpha-beta-depleted transplantation in children. TCRbeta library construction was performed incorporating unique molecular identifiers. In TCRdb, the PCR reads were re-called with MiXCR into one record per CDR3 protein. Of 700,000 to 950,000 distinct CDR3 sequences in the sample, 15% to 20% were seen once. Here the sequenced sample was PBMCs, mostly from graft donor cells, taken 360 days after TCRalphabeta/CD19-depleted stem cell transplant. These receptors were collected from a male patient aged 10 to 17 who had a stem cell transplant for acute lymphoblastic leukemia, so the T cells may come from the graft donor.

This clonotype was picked up a small number of times. This chain uses TRBV24-1 with TRBJ2-1; D not resolved. The V gene lost 9 bases and the J gene lost 4 bases, with 15 bases spanning the gap. CDR1 and CDR2 from the germline V gene are KGHDR and SFDVKD. The CDR3 is 14 residues long. CDR3 DNA sequence: TGTGCCACCCCGTCGGTCTCGGCGTACAATGAGCAGTTCTTC. It is translated as CATPSVSAYNEQFF.

The V and J genes are TRBV27 and TRBJ2-5, with D perhaps being TRBD1 or TRBD2 (5 bases each). With 2 bases removed from V and 4 bases from J, the gap between germline ends came to 23 bases. CDR1 is MNHEY and CDR2 is SMNVEV in the germline V gene (reference sequence). This CDR3 is 18 amino acids long. The CDR3 spells CASSLGSFPGPGRETQYF. DNA for the CDR3: TGTGCCAGCAGTTTAGGTAGTTTCCCAGGCCCAGGGAGAGAGACCCAGTACTTC.

The chain joins TRBV28 to TRBJ1-1; TRBD1 might be the D (5 bases). This CDR3 is 16 amino acids long. Germline CDR1 reads MDHEN; CDR2 reads SYDVKM. Trimming left V 6 bases short and J 1 base short, with 18 bases between. The CDR3 loop reads CASSHPARGSNTEAFF. CDR3 in DNA: TGTGCCAGCAGCCATCCCGCGCGGGGGTCGAACACTGAAGCTTTCTTT. Combining the CDR3 with reference TRBV28 and TRBJ1-1 gives the whole variable domain DVKVTQSSRYLVKRTGEKVFLECVQDMDHENMFWYRQDPGLGLRLIYFSYDVKMKEKGDIPEGYSVSREKKERFSLILESASTNQTSMYLCASSHPARGSNTEAFFGQGTRLTVV.

This clonotype has more than one count but fewer than ten. V is TRBV5-1 and J is TRBJ2-3; D perhaps matches TRBD1 (5 bases). CDR1 and CDR2 (germline): SGHRS, YFSETQ. Trimming stripped 0 bases from V and 0 bases from J, with 8 bases between. CDR3 length equals 15 residues. CDR3: CASSLDRSSTDTQYF. The DNA for the CDR3 is TGCGCCAGCAGCTTGGACAGGTCGAGCACAGATACGCAGTATTTT.

The rearrangement joins TRBV5-1 to TRBJ2-3; 7 bases agree with TRBD2. V gave up 6 bases and J gave up 1 base; unmatched junction bases: 20. The CDR3 loop spans 19 amino acids. CDR1 and CDR2 from the germline V gene are SGHRS and YFSETQ. The DNA for the CDR3 is TGCGCCAGCAAAGTAGCCGAGCGAGGGGAGGGACTGCGCACAGATACGCAGTATTTT. Translated, it gives CASKVAERGEGLRTDTQYF. Using reference TRBV5-1 and TRBJ2-3 for the parts outside the CDR3, the full variable domain is KAGVTQTPRYLIKTRGQQVTLSCSPISGHRSVSWYQQTPGQGLQFLFEYFSETQRNKGNFPGRFSGRQFSNSRSEMNVSTLELGDSALYLCASKVAERGEGLRTDTQYFGPGTRLTVL.

The rearrangement joins TRBV9 to TRBJ2-2; unclear D gene. The V gene lost 2 bases and the J gene lost 6 bases, with 8 bases spanning the gap. The CDR3 consists of 13 residues. Germline lookup yields CDR1 SGDLS and CDR2 YYNGEE. The CDR3 DNA reads as TGTGCCAGCAGCGTCGACCTAGCCGGGGAGCTGTTTTTT. This encodes CASSVDLAGELFF.

This chain joins TRBV5-1 and TRBJ1-6; D not certain. The CDR3 has 15 residues. CDR1 is SGHRS, CDR2 YFSETQ, per germline. Trimming cost V 1 base and J 3 bases, with 8 bases left between them. The DNA of the CDR3 is TGCGCCAGCAGCTTGTGGGAAAGCTATAATTCACCCCTCCACTTT. It codes for CASSLWESYNSPLHF. Full variable domain (remainder filled in from reference TRBV5-1 and TRBJ1-6): KAGVTQTPRYLIKTRGQQVTLSCSPISGHRSVSWYQQTPGQGLQFLFEYFSETQRNKGNFPGRFSGRQFSNSRSEMNVSTLELGDSALYLCASSLWESYNSPLHFGNGTRLTVT.

This sequence joins TRBV11-1 and TRBJ2-1; 10 nucleotides align to TRBD2. Per the germline V gene, CDR1 is SGHAT and CDR2 is FQDESV (reference sequence). V lost 1 base and J lost 3; bases outside the gene matches: 12. The length of the CDR3 is 19 residues. CDR3: CASSLGRTSGGKGYNEQFF. CDR3 DNA: TGTGCCAGCAGCTTAGGGAGGACTAGCGGAGGAAAAGGCTACAATGAGCAGTTCTTC.

There are a few counts of this clonotype. The chain carries TRBV18 and TRBJ1-5; perhaps TRBD1 as D (6 bases). V lost 5 bases, J lost 0 bases, and 14 bases lay in between. The CDR3 covers 16 residues. CDR1 and CDR2 from the germline V gene are KGHSH and LQKENI. The CDR3 reads CASSSGHRNSNQPQHF. CDR3 bases: TGTGCCAGCTCATCGGGACATCGAAATAGCAATCAGCCCCAGCATTTT.

This clonotype was seen a few times. The chain has TRBV5-1 and TRBJ2-7; TRBD2 matches at 9 bases. Per the germline V gene, CDR1 is SGHRS and CDR2 is YFSETQ. CDR3 length equals 20 residues. The V gene end was trimmed by 4 bases and the J gene end by 0 bases; junction bases not matched to a gene: 20. The DNA of the CDR3 is TGCGCCAGCAGCAGGGCAGGCCCTCTTGTAGCGGGAGTGGCCTCCTACGAGCAGTACTTC. This sequence encodes CASSRAGPLVAGVASYEQYF. Combining the CDR3 with reference TRBV5-1 and TRBJ2-7 gives the whole variable domain KAGVTQTPRYLIKTRGQQVTLSCSPISGHRSVSWYQQTPGQGLQFLFEYFSETQRNKGNFPGRFSGRQFSNSRSEMNVSTLELGDSALYLCASSRAGPLVAGVASYEQYFGPGTRLTVT.

The chain links TRBV5-1 to TRBJ2-2; a weak D match, TRBD2 (6 bases). This CDR3 has 15 amino acids. Germline-derived CDR1 and CDR2 are SGHRS and YFSETQ. Trimming took 0 bases from V and 4 from J, leaving 10 bases between them. Here the CDR3 DNA reads TGCGCCAGCAGCTTGGAACTAGCATCCACCGGGGAGCTGTTTTTT. This codes for CASSLELASTGELFF.

V is TRBV5-5 and J is TRBJ2-6; D unclear. V was pared by 4 bases and J by 0 bases, with 11 bases between. CDR1 and CDR2 (germline): SGHKS, YYEKEE (reference sequence). The CDR3 spans 16 residues. The CDR3 nucleotides read TGTGCCAGCAGCCCGATATACAGCTCTGGGGCCAACGTCCTGACTTTC. Amino acids: CASSPIYSSGANVLTF.

This chain connects TRBV5-1 to TRBJ1-2; the D gene is possibly TRBD1 (5 bases). V was pared by 7 bases and J by 0 bases, with 25 bases between. Germline V gene data show CDR1 as SGHRS and CDR2 as YFSETQ. The CDR3 totals 18 residues. CDR3 protein: CASLIRQGRKVSNYGYTF. The CDR3 DNA is TGCGCCAGCCTCATAAGGCAGGGAAGAAAAGTCTCTAACTATGGCTACACCTTC.

This clonotype was observed at least ten times. The chain links TRBV12-3 or TRBV12-4 to TRBJ2-7; TRBD1 matches 7 bases. V lost 8 bases to trimming and J lost 2 bases; unmatched junction nucleotides: 6. The CDR3 contains 13 residues. The CDR3 DNA is TGTGCCAGCGCTGGACAGGTAACCTACGAGCAGTACTTC. This codes for CASAGQVTYEQYF.

Turning to this clonotype: Since no conserved phenylalanine or tryptophan closes the CDR3, a read error is the likely cause. The V gene is TRBV13, the J gene TRBJ2-7; D is possibly TRBD2 (6 bases). Between the trimmed V and J ends, which lost 4 bases and 5 bases, there was a span of 24 bases. CDR3 length: 17 residues. Germline CDR1 PRHDT, CDR2 FYEKMQ (reference sequence). The CDR3 sequence: CASSSPPRRGHINEQYY. The CDR3 region has the DNA TGTGCCAGCAGCTCTCCCCCGAGGAGGGGTCACATCAACGAGCAGTACTAC.

This clonotype was seen ten or more times. J is TRBJ2-3 and V is TRBV29-1; possible D gene TRBD2, 6 bases. The length of the CDR3 is 12 residues. V was clipped by 7 bases and J by 4 bases, with 12 bases between them. From germline, CDR1 is SQVTM and CDR2 ANQGSEA. The CDR3 reads CSGGREADTQYF. DNA of the CDR3: TGCAGCGGCGGCAGGGAGGCAGATACGCAGTATTTT.

V gene TRBV11-2 combines with J gene TRBJ2-4, with TRBD1 matching 9 bases. Trimming cost V 5 bases and J 1 base; bases outside gene matches: 12. The CDR3 covers 18 residues. Germline loops: CDR1 SGHAT, CDR2 FQNNGV. The DNA of the CDR3 is TGTGCCAGCAGCCCCTCCGGGACAGGGAGGGGGGCCAAAAACATTCAGTACTTC. Translated, it gives CASSPSGTGRGAKNIQYF.

This clonotype turned up a few times. For the CDR3, the DNA is TGTGCCAGCAGCCGCGGAAGGGCCCCCTACGAGCAGTACTTC. It is translated as CASSRGRAPYEQYF. The chain joins TRBV14 to TRBJ2-7; D gene unclear. Per germline, CDR1 SGHDN and CDR2 FVKESK. The CDR3 has 14 amino acids. V gave up 4 bases and J gave up 2 bases, with 12 bases separating them.

Many counts were recorded for this clonotype. J is TRBJ2-7 and V is TRBV6-2 or TRBV6-3; the D is unclear. The CDR3 is made up of 14 amino acids. Germline CDR1 is MNHEY and CDR2 is SVGEGT. V lost 6 bases, J lost 3 bases, and 15 bases lay in between. This CDR3 is CASRNGQSFYEQYF. The CDR3 DNA reads as TGTGCCAGCAGAAATGGGCAGTCTTTCTACGAGCAGTACTTC.

V and J are TRBV30 and TRBJ1-1, with D possibly being TRBD1 (6 bases). CDR1 is GTSNPN and CDR2 is SVGIG in the germline V gene (reference sequence). V dropped 5 bases and J dropped 0 bases, with 10 bases sitting between them. This CDR3 comprises 13 residues. The CDR3 nucleotides are TGTGCCTGGGGTACAGGGCTGAACACTGAAGCTTTCTTT. It yields the protein CAWGTGLNTEAFF.

The chain couples TRBV3-1 to TRBJ1-6; the D is unclear. Per germline, CDR1 LGHDT and CDR2 YNNKEL (reference sequence). Trimming left V 4 bases short and J 5 bases short, with 15 bases between. The CDR3 length is 16 residues. CDR3 protein: CASSRYPGINNSPLHF. CDR3 DNA sequence: TGTGCCAGCAGCCGATACCCGGGGATAAATAATTCACCCCTCCACTTT.

The chain has TRBV7-3 and TRBJ2-2, with 10 bases matching TRBD2. The V segment lost 2 bases and the J segment 5 bases; nucleotides outside the gene matches: 8. The germline V gene has CDR1 SGHTA and CDR2 FQGTGA. This CDR3 has 17 amino acids. The CDR3 DNA is TGTGCCAGCAGCTTACAGGCTAGCGGGAGTAGGACCGGGGAGCTGTTTTTT. Translating it yields CASSLQASGSRTGELFF.

The chain combines TRBV3-1 with TRBJ1-1; D is perhaps TRBD1 (6 bases). This CDR3 is 15 amino acids long. V lost 0 bases and J lost 1, with 9 bases in between. The germline CDR1 and CDR2 sequences are LGHDT and YNNKEL (reference sequence). The DNA of the CDR3 is TGTGCCAGCAGCCAAGAAGGGGGTAAGAACACTGAAGCTTTCTTT. Amino acids: CASSQEGGKNTEAFF.

This clonotype was recorded a few times. In DNA form, the CDR3 reads TGCGCCAGCAGCTTGCTCGGGAACCACAATGAGCAGTTCTTC. Translated: CASSLLGNHNEQFF. This sequence joins TRBV5-1 and TRBJ2-1, with a tentative D call TRBD2 (5 bases). The germline V gene encodes CDR1 SGHRS and CDR2 YFSETQ. This CDR3 spans 14 amino acids. The V gene lost 1 base and the J gene lost 5 bases, with 10 bases spanning the gap.

This chain joins TRBV5-5 and TRBJ2-1; D remains ambiguous. Deletions cut 5 bases from V and 2 bases from J, with 11 bases between. There are 14 residues in the CDR3. From germline, CDR1 is SGHKS and CDR2 YYEKEE (reference sequence). The CDR3 sequence: CASRGTWAYNEQFF. In nucleotides, the CDR3 is TGTGCCAGCAGGGGTACCTGGGCCTACAATGAGCAGTTCTTC.

This clonotype was seen a few times. V usage is TRBV12-3 or TRBV12-4 and J usage is TRBJ2-2; 7 nucleotides match TRBD1. The CDR3 runs to 15 residues. V lost 9 bases and J lost 4; bases outside the gene matches: 11. Here the CDR3 DNA reads TGTGCCAGTACCCCAGAGGGGGCAGTCACCGGGGAGCTGTTTTTT. As protein: CASTPEGAVTGELFF.